Shown below are 24 T cell receptor beta chains from a single sample sequenced in a study of control samples from healthy donors and cancer patients. Here immunoSEQ multiplex PCR was the method, and the copy in TCRdb shows in-frame clones only, minus some. The table lists approximately 170,000 clones, roughly nine tenths of them singletons. The sequenced sample was blood. Receptor source: a woman aged 30 to 39 in good health.

J is TRBJ2-2 and V is TRBV6-4; D unclear. The germline V gene encodes CDR1 MRHNA and CDR2 SNTAGT. V lost 0 bases to trimming and J lost 7 bases, with 9 bases between them. The CDR3 extends over 14 amino acids. The CDR3 reads CASSDSSGIGELFF. The CDR3 nucleotides are TGTGCCAGCAGTGACTCGTCGGGCATCGGGGAGCTGTTTTTT.

This clone occurred once. The identical CDR3 is also encoded by other nucleotide sequences in the sample. The chain combines TRBV28 with TRBJ2-7; 7 bases align to TRBD2. V trimming: 3 bases; J trimming: 4 bases; junction bases outside the gene matches: 0. Germline V gives CDR1 MDHEN, CDR2 SYDVKM. The CDR3 runs to 12 residues. The CDR3 loop is CASSLRGYEQYF. The CDR3 bases are TGTGCCAGCAGTTTGCGGGGGTACGAGCAGTACTTC.

The rearrangement uses TRBV20-1 and TRBJ2-7; 7 positions match TRBD2. Germline V gene sequence: CDR1 DFQATT, CDR2 SNEGSKA (reference sequence). Unmatched junction bases numbered 15, after V lost 3 bases and J lost 7 bases. The CDR3 is 15 residues long. The CDR3 DNA follows: TGCAGTGCTAGTAGCTCGCGGGAGACCCCCTTAGAGCAGTACTTC. The encoded protein is CSASSSRETPLEQYF.

J is TRBJ2-2 and V is TRBV19; D not resolved. CDR3 length: 13 amino acids. CDR1 LNHDA and CDR2 SQIVND come from the germline V gene (reference sequence). Trimming took off 1 base at V and 6 bases at J, with 6 bases between the two ends. The CDR3 region has the DNA TGTGCCAGTAGTATAGCAGCATCCGGGGAGCTGTTTTTT. Translated, it gives CASSIAASGELFF.

The chain couples TRBV30 to TRBJ1-1, with D perhaps TRBD1 (5 bases). Trimming shortened V by 3 bases and J by 8 bases, and 16 bases separated the two germline ends. The CDR3 contains 13 residues. Germline assignment: CDR1 GTSNPN and CDR2 SVGIG (reference sequence). CDR3 DNA: TGTGCCTGGAGGCCTGGTGGAGGGGTCGAAGCTTTCTTT. Encoded protein: CAWRPGGGVEAFF.

V and J are TRBV6-1 and TRBJ1-4; 9 bases are shared with TRBD1. V lost 3 bases and J lost 5; bases outside the gene matches: 4. Germline assignment: CDR1 MNHNS and CDR2 SASEGT. CDR3 size: 15 residues. This chain's CDR3 is CASSDQTGGNEKLFF. The CDR3 DNA reads as TGTGCCAGCAGTGACCAGACAGGGGGAAATGAAAAACTGTTTTTT.

The chain couples TRBV7-2 to TRBJ2-5; D remains unclear. Per the germline V gene, CDR1 is SGHTA and CDR2 is FQGNSA. The CDR3 sequence is 11 residues long. Trimming left V 5 bases short and J 3 bases short, with 4 bases between. Here the CDR3 reads CASSAEETQYF. The CDR3 DNA reads as TGTGCCAGCAGCGCCGAAGAGACCCAGTACTTC. The full variable domain, completed using reference TRBV7-2 and TRBJ2-5, is GAGVSQSPSNKVTEKGKDVELRCDPISGHTALYWYRQSLGQGLEFLIYFQGNSAPDKSGLPSDRFSAERTGGSVSTLTIQRTQQEDSAVYLCASSAEETQYFGPGTRLLVL.

V gene TRBV15 combines with J gene TRBJ2-5, with D tentatively TRBD1 (6 bases). CDR3 size: 15 residues. V gave up 2 bases and J gave up 4 bases, with 14 bases separating them. The germline gives CDR1 LNHNV, CDR2 YYDKDF (reference sequence). CDR3 residues: CATSRKQGSGETQYF. The CDR3 region has the DNA TGTGCCACCAGCAGAAAGCAGGGGTCGGGAGAGACCCAGTACTTC.

This chain uses TRBV6-5 with TRBJ1-1; a weak D match, TRBD1 (5 bases). V lost 2 bases and J 4 bases, leaving 14 bases between the germline ends. This CDR3 has 15 residues. Germline lookup yields CDR1 MNHEY and CDR2 SVGAGI. The CDR3 DNA is TGTGCCAGCAGTTACACCCCACGACAGTTCACTGAAGCTTTCTTT. Protein: CASSYTPRQFTEAFF.

The V call is TRBV6-5, the J call TRBJ2-7, with 10 bases aligning to TRBD1. V was clipped by 4 bases and J by 6 bases; unmatched bases: 9. Germline V gene lookup returns CDR1 MNHEY and CDR2 SVGAGI. This CDR3 has 15 residues. The CDR3 sequence: CASSFLGQGNREQYF. The CDR3 nucleotides are TGTGCCAGCAGTTTCTTGGGACAGGGGAATCGCGAGCAGTACTTC.

CDR3 nucleotides: TGCGCCAGCAGCTTGTGGACCAGCACAGATACGCAGTATTTT. Translation gives CASSLWTSTDTQYF. The chain links TRBV5-1 to TRBJ2-3; D is unclear. The CDR3 is made up of 14 amino acids. The ends were cut back, 1 base at V and 0 bases at J, with 6 bases in the middle. CDR1 and CDR2 from the germline V gene are SGHRS and YFSETQ.

The chain employs TRBV5-1 and TRBJ2-5; D may correspond to TRBD1 or TRBD2 (5 bases each). Germline V gene data show CDR1 as SGHRS and CDR2 as YFSETQ. With 0 bases removed from V and 0 bases from J, the gap between germline ends came to 6 bases. The CDR3 runs to 14 residues. CDR3 nucleotides: TGCGCCAGCAGCTTGGGGGGGAACCAAGAGACCCAGTACTTC. Translating gives CASSLGGNQETQYF. Using reference TRBV5-1 and TRBJ2-5 for the parts outside the CDR3, the full variable domain is KAGVTQTPRYLIKTRGQQVTLSCSPISGHRSVSWYQQTPGQGLQFLFEYFSETQRNKGNFPGRFSGRQFSNSRSEMNVSTLELGDSALYLCASSLGGNQETQYFGPGTRLLVL.

The chain has TRBV7-3 and TRBJ2-2, with 10 bases that match TRBD2. The V gene end was trimmed by 2 bases and the J gene end by 7 bases; junction bases not matched to a gene: 4. This CDR3 has 15 residues. Germline CDR1 is SGHTA and CDR2 is FQGTGA. The CDR3 region is CASSLLAGVVGELFF. CDR3 DNA sequence: TGTGCCAGCAGCTTACTAGCGGGAGTTGTCGGGGAGCTGTTTTTT.

This clone was counted ten times or more. The chain couples TRBV4-3 to TRBJ2-1; 14 positions match TRBD2. This CDR3 has 16 amino acids. V gave up 4 bases and J gave up 8 bases; unmatched junction bases: 7. CDR1 LGHNA and CDR2 YSLEER come from the germline V gene. The CDR3: CASSPTGTSGSYEQFF. CDR3 in DNA: TGCGCCAGCAGCCCCACCGGGACTAGCGGGAGTTATGAGCAGTTCTTC.

This chain uses TRBV6-5 with TRBJ1-2, with D tentatively TRBD1 (5 bases). CDR1 and CDR2 (germline): MNHEY, SVGAGI. The CDR3 has 15 residues. With 2 bases removed from V and 4 bases from J, the gap between germline ends came to 14 bases. This CDR3 is CASSYVAGSGYGYTF. Here the CDR3 DNA reads TGTGCCAGCAGTTACGTGGCAGGGTCGGGCTATGGCTACACCTTC.

V is TRBV7-8 and J is TRBJ2-1; 12 nucleotides line up with TRBD2. The V gene's germline CDR1 is SGHVS and CDR2 FQNEAQ. V lost 2 bases, J lost 9 bases, and 8 bases stayed unmatched. CDR3 length equals 16 residues. DNA of the CDR3: TGTGCCAGCAGCTTAAGACTAGCGGGAGATTGGGGTGAGCAGTTCTTC. It is translated as CASSLRLAGDWGEQFF.

The chain recombines TRBV6-5 with TRBJ1-2, with TRBD1 identical over 9 bases. The CDR3 runs to 14 residues. The trim removed 6 bases at V and 7 bases at J, leaving 9 bases unmatched. CDR1 is MNHEY, CDR2 SVGAGI, per germline. Written as DNA, the CDR3 is TGTGCCAGCAGCTCCGGGACAGGGTGGTCTGGCTACACCTTC. Amino acids: CASSSGTGWSGYTF.

The rearrangement joins TRBV10-2 to TRBJ1-5, with D uncertain. This CDR3 region has 17 residues. Germline-derived CDR1 and CDR2 are WSHSY and SAAADI. Trimming pared 3 bases from V and 0 bases from J, leaving 15 bases between. CDR3 DNA sequence: TGCGCCAGCAGTGAACGGGCCGGAGCTTATAGCAATCAGCCCCAGCATTTT. Encoded protein: CASSERAGAYSNQPQHF.

The rearrangement uses TRBV4-1 and TRBJ2-1, with 9 bases matching TRBD1. This CDR3 is built from 17 residues. Germline lookup yields CDR1 MGHRA and CDR2 YSYEKL. Germline trimming cut 5 bases from V and 6 bases from J; bases unmatched to any gene: 14. The CDR3 DNA reads TGCGCCAGCAGCGAAGGGCAGGGACAGGGCCTGTTCAATGAGCAGTTCTTC. Translation: CASSEGQGQGLFNEQFF.

This chain joins TRBV18 and TRBJ1-5; 8 positions agree with TRBD1. CDR1 and CDR2 (germline): KGHSH, LQKENI. This CDR3 is built from 14 residues. The junction had 5 bases not matched to a gene; V was cut back by 4 bases and J by 6 bases. CDR3 loop: CASSLTGGSQPQHF. The CDR3 DNA is TGTGCCAGCTCACTTACAGGGGGGAGTCAGCCCCAGCATTTT.

This clone was counted a few times. The CDR3 reads CASSQGGNTEAFF. DNA for the CDR3: TGTGCCAGCAGTCAAGGGGGGAACACTGAAGCTTTCTTT. The chain has TRBV28 and TRBJ1-1, with D possibly being TRBD1 (6 bases). This CDR3 has 13 amino acids. V lost 5 bases to trimming and J lost 1 base, with 8 bases between them. Germline lookup yields CDR1 MDHEN and CDR2 SYDVKM.

The rearrangement links TRBV29-1 to TRBJ2-3; unclear D gene. The ends were cut back, 1 base at V and 7 bases at J, with 12 bases in the middle. This CDR3 region has 13 residues. The germline gives CDR1 SQVTM, CDR2 ANQGSEA. CDR3 sequence: CSVEVEFAYTQYF. CDR3 coding DNA: TGCAGCGTTGAAGTTGAGTTTGCTTATACGCAGTATTTT.

Points on this clone: The same CDR3 also results from other DNA sequences found in this sample. The chain is built from TRBV27 and TRBJ2-7, with 10 bases matching TRBD1. V lost 8 bases to trimming and J lost 2 bases; unmatched junction nucleotides: 6. In germline, CDR1 is MNHEY, CDR2 SMNVEV (reference sequence). The CDR3 is 14 amino acids. The CDR3 here is CASSPDRGPYEQYF. The CDR3 DNA reads as TGTGCCAGCTCCCCCGACAGGGGGCCCTACGAGCAGTACTTC.

The chain recombines TRBV15 with TRBJ1-1; D is uncertain. This CDR3 has 14 amino acids. V was cut by 5 bases and J by 0 bases, with 10 bases left in between. The germline CDR1 and CDR2 sequences are LNHNV and YYDKDF (reference sequence). The CDR3 spells CATSSVPMNTEAFF. CDR3 sequence (DNA): TGTGCCACCAGCTCAGTACCGATGAACACTGAAGCTTTCTTT.